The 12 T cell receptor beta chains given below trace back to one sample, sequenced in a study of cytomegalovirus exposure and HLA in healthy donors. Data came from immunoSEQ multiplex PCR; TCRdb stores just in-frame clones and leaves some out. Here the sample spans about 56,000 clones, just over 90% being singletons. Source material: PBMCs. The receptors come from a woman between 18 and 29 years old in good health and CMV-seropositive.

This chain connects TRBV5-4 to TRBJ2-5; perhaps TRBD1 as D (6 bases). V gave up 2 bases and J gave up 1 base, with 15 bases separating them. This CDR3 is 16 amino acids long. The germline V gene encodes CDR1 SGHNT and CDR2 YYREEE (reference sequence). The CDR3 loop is CASSLGGFGIQETQYF. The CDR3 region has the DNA TGTGCCAGCAGCTTAGGGGGTTTCGGGATCCAAGAGACCCAGTACTTC. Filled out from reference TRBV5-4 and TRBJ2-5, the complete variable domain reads ETGVTQSPTHLIKTRGQQVTLRCSSQSGHNTVSWYQQALGQGPQFIFQYYREEENGRGNFPPRFSGLQFPNYSSELNVNALELDDSALYLCASSLGGFGIQETQYFGPGTRLLVL.

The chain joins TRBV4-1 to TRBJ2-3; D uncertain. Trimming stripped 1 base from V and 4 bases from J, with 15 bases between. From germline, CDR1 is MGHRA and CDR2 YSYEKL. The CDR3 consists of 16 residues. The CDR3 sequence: CASSQVPPVYADTQYF. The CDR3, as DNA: TGCGCCAGCAGCCAAGTACCCCCGGTGTATGCAGATACGCAGTATTTT.

CDR3 amino acids: CATSSKLQQNSPKTPFF. DNA of the CDR3: TGTGCCACCAGCAGCAAACTGCAACAGAATTCACCCAAAACCCCTTTCTTT. The J gene is TRBJ1-1, the V gene TRBV15; D gene unclear. V lost 3 bases to trimming and J lost 12 bases, with 29 bases between them. The length of the CDR3 is 17 residues. Per the germline V gene, CDR1 is LNHNV and CDR2 is YYDKDF (reference sequence).

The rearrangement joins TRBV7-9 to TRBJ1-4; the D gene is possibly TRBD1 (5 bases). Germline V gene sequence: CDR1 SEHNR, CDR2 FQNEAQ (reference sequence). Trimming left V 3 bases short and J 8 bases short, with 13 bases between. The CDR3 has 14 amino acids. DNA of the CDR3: TGTGCCAGCAGCTTCGGAGGGGCAGGGGAAAAACTGTTTTTT. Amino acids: CASSFGGAGEKLFF. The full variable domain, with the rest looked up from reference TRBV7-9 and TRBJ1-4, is DTGVSQNPRHKITKRGQNVTFRCDPISEHNRLYWYRQTLGQGPEFLTYFQNEAQLEKSRLLSDRFSAERPKGSFSTLEIQRTEQGDSAMYLCASSFGGAGEKLFFGSGTQLSVL.

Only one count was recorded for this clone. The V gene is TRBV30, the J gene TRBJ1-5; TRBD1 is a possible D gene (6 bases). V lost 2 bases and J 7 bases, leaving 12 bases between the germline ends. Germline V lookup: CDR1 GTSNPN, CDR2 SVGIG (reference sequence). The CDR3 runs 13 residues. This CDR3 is CAWSQGGTQPQHF. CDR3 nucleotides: TGTGCCTGGAGTCAAGGGGGTACCCAGCCCCAGCATTTT.

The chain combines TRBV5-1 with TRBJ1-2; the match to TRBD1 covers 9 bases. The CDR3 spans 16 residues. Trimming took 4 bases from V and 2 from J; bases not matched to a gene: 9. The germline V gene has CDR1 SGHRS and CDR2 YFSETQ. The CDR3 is CASSISKGQGNYGYTF. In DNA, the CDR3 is TGCGCCAGCAGCATTTCTAAGGGACAGGGAAACTATGGCTACACCTTC.

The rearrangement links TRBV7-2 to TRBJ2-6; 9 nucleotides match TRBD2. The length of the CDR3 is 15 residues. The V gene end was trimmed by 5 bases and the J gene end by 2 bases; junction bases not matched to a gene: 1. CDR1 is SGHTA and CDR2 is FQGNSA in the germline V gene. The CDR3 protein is CASSRLAAGANVLTF. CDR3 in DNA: TGTGCCAGCAGCAGACTAGCGGCTGGGGCCAACGTCCTGACTTTC.

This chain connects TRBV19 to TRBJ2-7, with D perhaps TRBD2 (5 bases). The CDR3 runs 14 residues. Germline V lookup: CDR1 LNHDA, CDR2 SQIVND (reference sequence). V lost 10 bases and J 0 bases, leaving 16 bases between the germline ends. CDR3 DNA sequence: TGTGCCACCGAGGGAACGGAAAGCTCCTACGAGCAGTACTTC. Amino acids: CATEGTESSYEQYF.

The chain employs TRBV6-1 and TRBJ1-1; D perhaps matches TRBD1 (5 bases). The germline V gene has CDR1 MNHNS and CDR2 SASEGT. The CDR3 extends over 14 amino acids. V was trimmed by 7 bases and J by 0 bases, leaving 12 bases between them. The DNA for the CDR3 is TGTGCCAGCACTCCTAGGGGTATGAACACTGAAGCTTTCTTT. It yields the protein CASTPRGMNTEAFF.

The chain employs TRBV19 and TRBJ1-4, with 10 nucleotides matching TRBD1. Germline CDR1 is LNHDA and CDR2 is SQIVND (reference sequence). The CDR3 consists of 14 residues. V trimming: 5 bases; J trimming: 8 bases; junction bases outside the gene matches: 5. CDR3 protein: CASSPEDRGEKLFF. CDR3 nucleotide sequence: TGTGCCAGTAGTCCAGAGGACAGGGGGGAAAAACTGTTTTTT. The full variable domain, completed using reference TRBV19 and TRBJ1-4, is DGGITQSPKYLFRKEGQNVTLSCEQNLNHDAMYWYRQDPGQGLRLIYYSQIVNDFQKGDIAEGYSVSREKKESFPLTVTSAQKNPTAFYLCASSPEDRGEKLFFGSGTQLSVL.

This chain's CDR3 is CASSLLGGPQHF. CDR3 DNA: TGTGCCAGCAGTTTGCTCGGGGGACCCCAGCATTTT. The V and J genes are TRBV28 and TRBJ1-5, with a weak D call TRBD1 (5 bases). CDR1 and CDR2 (germline): MDHEN, SYDVKM. Deletions cut 3 bases from V and 10 bases from J, with 10 bases between. The CDR3 is 12 residues long.

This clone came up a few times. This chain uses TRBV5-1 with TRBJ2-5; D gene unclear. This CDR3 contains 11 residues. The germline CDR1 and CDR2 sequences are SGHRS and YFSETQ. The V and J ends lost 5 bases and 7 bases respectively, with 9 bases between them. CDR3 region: CASRVSGTQYF. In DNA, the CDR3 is TGCGCCAGCAGAGTCTCGGGGACCCAGTACTTC.